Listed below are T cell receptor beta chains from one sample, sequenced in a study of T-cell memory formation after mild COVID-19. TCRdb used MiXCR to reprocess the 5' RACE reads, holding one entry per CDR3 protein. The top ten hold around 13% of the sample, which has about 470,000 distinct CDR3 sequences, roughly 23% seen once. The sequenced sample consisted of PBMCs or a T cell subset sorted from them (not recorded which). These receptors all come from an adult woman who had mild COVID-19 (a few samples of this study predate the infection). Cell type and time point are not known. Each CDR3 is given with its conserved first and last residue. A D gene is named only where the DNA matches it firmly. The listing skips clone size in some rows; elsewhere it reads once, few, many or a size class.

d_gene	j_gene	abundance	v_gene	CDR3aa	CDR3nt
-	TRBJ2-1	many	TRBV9	CASSQQPVGSNEQFF	TGTGCCAGCAGCCAGCAGCCTGTAGGGTCGAATGAGCAGTTCTTC
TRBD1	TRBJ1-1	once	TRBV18	CASSLPGGAPEAFF	TGTGCCAGCTCCCTCCCAGGGGGCGCACCTGAAGCTTTCTTT
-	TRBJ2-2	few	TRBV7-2	CASRSTDGLNTGELFF	TGTGCCAGCAGATCTACCGACGGGTTGAACACCGGGGAGCTGTTTTTT
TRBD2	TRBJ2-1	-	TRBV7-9	CASSLEGGLAGGNEQFF	TGTGCCAGCAGCTTAGAAGGCGGACTAGCGGGGGGGAATGAGCAGTTCTTC
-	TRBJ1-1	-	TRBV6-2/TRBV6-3	CASGTSWRWTEAFF	TGTGCCAGCGGAACCTCGTGGAGGTGGACTGAAGCTTTCTTT
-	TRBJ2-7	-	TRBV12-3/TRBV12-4	CASSFSDDTSYEQYF	TGTGCCAGCAGTTTCTCCGACGACACCTCCTACGAGCAGTACTTC
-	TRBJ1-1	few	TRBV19	CASTPRAANTEAFF	TGTGCCAGTACCCCCCGGGCCGCGAACACTGAAGCTTTCTTT
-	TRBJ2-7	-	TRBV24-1	CATSDLTSYEQYF	TGTGCCACCAGTGATTTGACCTCCTACGAGCAGTACTTC
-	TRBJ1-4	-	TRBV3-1	CASSQGGTPPNEKLFF	TGTGCCAGCAGCCAGGGGGGGACACCACCCAATGAAAAACTGTTTTTT
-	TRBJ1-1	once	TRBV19	CASNNGGGAEAFF	TGTGCCAGTAACAACGGGGGTGGGGCTGAAGCTTTCTTT
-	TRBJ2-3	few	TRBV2	CASSGASGTLTNTDTQYF	TGTGCCAGCAGTGGGGCCTCGGGGACCCTAACGAACACAGATACGCAGTATTTT
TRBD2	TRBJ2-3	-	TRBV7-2	CASSLVTLAGVTDTQYF	TGTGCCAGCAGCTTAGTGACCCTAGCGGGGGTCACAGATACGCAGTATTTT
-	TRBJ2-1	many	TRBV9	CASSVGQSSYNEQFF	TGCGCCAGCAGCGTCGGACAGAGCTCCTACAATGAGCAGTTCTTC
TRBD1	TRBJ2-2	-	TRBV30	CAWTTGQGNTGELFF	TGTGCCTGGACTACCGGACAGGGGAACACCGGGGAGCTGTTTTTT
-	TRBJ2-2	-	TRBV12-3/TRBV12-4	CASSREGPGELFF	TGTGCCAGCAGCCGTGAGGGTCCCGGGGAGCTGTTTTTT
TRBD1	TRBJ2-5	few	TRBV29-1	CSVEWTGGRKTQYF	TGCAGCGTTGAATGGACAGGGGGCAGAAAGACCCAGTACTTC
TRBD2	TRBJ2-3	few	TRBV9	CASSVRTSGSTDTQYF	TGTGCCAGCAGCGTAAGAACTAGCGGGAGCACAGATACGCAGTATTTT
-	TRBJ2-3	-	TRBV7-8	CASSLERGPITDTQYF	TGTGCCAGCAGCTTAGAAAGGGGACCTATCACAGATACGCAGTATTTT
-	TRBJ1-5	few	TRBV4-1	CASSQDSVRGPPRSNQPQHF	TGCGCCAGCAGCCAAGATAGCGTAAGGGGACCTCCCCGTAGCAATCAGCCCCAGCATTTT
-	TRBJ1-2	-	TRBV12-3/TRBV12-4	CASSLWKSYGYTF	TGTGCCAGCAGCCTCTGGAAATCGTATGGCTACACCTTC
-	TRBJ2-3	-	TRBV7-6	CASSLTYGQAVRGTQYF	TGTGCCAGCAGCCTCACCTATGGGCAGGCGGTTCGGGGTACGCAGTATTTT
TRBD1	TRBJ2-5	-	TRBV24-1	CATSDSGTGLQETQYF	TGTGCCACCAGTGACTCCGGGACAGGCTTACAAGAGACCCAGTACTTC
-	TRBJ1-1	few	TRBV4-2	CASSRRLNTEAFF	TGTGCCAGCAGCCGGCGATTGAACACTGAAGCTTTCTTT
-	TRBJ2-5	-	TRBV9	CASSVAVGTGQETQYF	TGTGCCAGCAGCGTAGCTGTAGGGACTGGGCAAGAGACCCAGTACTTC
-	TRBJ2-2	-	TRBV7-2	CASSLFRLTNTGELFF	TGTGCCAGCAGCTTATTCAGATTAACGAACACCGGGGAGCTGTTTTTT
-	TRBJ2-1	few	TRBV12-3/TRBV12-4	CASSLVGARGEQFF	TGTGCCAGCAGTTTAGTAGGGGCTAGGGGGGAGCAGTTCTTC
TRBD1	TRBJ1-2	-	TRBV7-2	CASTLGTGSYGYTF	TGTGCCAGCACCCTAGGGACAGGGAGCTATGGCTACACCTTC
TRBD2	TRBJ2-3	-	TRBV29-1	CSARAGAFTDTQYF	TGCAGCGCACGAGCGGGGGCCTTCACAGATACGCAGTATTTT
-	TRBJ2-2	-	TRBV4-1	CASSQGGGVRPGELFF	TGCGCCAGCAGCCAAGGGGGCGGAGTGAGACCCGGGGAGCTGTTTTTT
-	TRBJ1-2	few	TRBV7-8	CASSFLGNSSGYTF	TGTGCCAGCAGCTTTCTGGGAAACAGCTCTGGCTACACCTTC
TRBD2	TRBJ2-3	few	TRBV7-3	CASSLTGRGAPVF	TGTGCCAGCAGCTTAACGGGGCGGGGGGCCCCCGTATTT
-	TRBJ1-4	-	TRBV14	CASSQVSPGNEKLFF	TGTGCCAGCAGCCAAGTAAGCCCCGGAAATGAAAAACTGTTTTTT
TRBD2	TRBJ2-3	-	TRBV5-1	CASSSRGGDYTQYF	TGCGCCAGCAGCTCCCGGGGGGGAGACTATACGCAGTATTTT